These 14 T cell receptor beta chains were sequenced from one sample in a study of OX40 agonist ivuxolimab in advanced cancers. Sequencing was performed with immunoSEQ multiplex PCR; in TCRdb, only in-frame clones are kept and a portion is missing. Among tens of thousands of clones listed, roughly nine tenths were seen once. This material consisted of CD4+ or CD8+ T cells sorted from blood, taken in a trial of the OX40 agonist ivuxolimab. These receptors originate from an adult with an advanced solid tumor such as melanoma, head and neck, liver or kidney cancer.

The rearrangement uses TRBV5-1 and TRBJ2-1; 7 nucleotides line up with TRBD2. The CDR3 covers 17 residues. CDR1 is SGHRS, CDR2 YFSETQ, per germline. The V and J ends lost 1 base and 6 bases, in that order; junction bases with no gene match: 13. CDR3: CASSLIPAGSYLNEQFF. In DNA, the CDR3 is TGCGCCAGCAGCTTGATCCCAGCGGGATCGTATCTCAATGAGCAGTTCTTC.

V gene TRBV4-1 combines with J gene TRBJ1-1; the D gene is possibly TRBD1 (5 bases). CDR1 MGHRA and CDR2 YSYEKL come from the germline V gene. The CDR3 has 15 residues. V was trimmed by 0 bases and J by 0 bases, leaving 8 bases between them. The CDR3 here is CASSQDRVLNTEAFF. In DNA, the CDR3 is TGCGCCAGCAGCCAAGACAGGGTGCTGAACACTGAAGCTTTCTTT.

This rearrangement joins TRBV28 to TRBJ2-1; TRBD2 is a possible D gene (6 bases). Looked up from germline, CDR1 is MDHEN and CDR2 is SYDVKM. V was shortened by 3 bases and J by 8 bases, with 14 bases between the two germline ends. The CDR3 spans 14 residues. This CDR3 reads CASSFGTPSHEQFF. Written as DNA, the CDR3 is TGTGCCAGCAGTTTCGGGACTCCAAGCCATGAGCAGTTCTTC.

The chain uses TRBV7-9 and TRBJ2-2; 7 bases are shared with TRBD2. This CDR3 region has 16 residues. In germline, CDR1 is SEHNR, CDR2 FQNEAQ (reference sequence). With 4 bases clipped from V and 4 bases from J, the junction kept 9 bases outside the gene matches. The CDR3 protein is CASSSAGGRGTGELFF. In DNA form, the CDR3 reads TGTGCCAGCAGCTCCGCCGGCGGGAGAGGCACCGGGGAGCTGTTTTTT.

The V gene is TRBV2, the J gene TRBJ1-4; D perhaps matches TRBD1 (5 bases). The CDR3 runs to 13 residues. Trimming removed 2 bases from V and 8 bases from J, with 9 bases in between. CDR1 is SNHLY, CDR2 FYNNEI, per germline. The chain's CDR3 is CASSERGNEKLFF. The CDR3 bases are TGTGCCAGCAGTGAAAGGGGCAACGAAAAACTGTTTTTT.

The rearrangement uses TRBV7-3 and TRBJ2-3, with TRBD2 matching 13 bases. Trimming cost V 3 bases and J 6 bases; bases outside gene matches: 3. Germline lookup yields CDR1 SGHTA and CDR2 FQGTGA. This CDR3 region has 15 residues. The CDR3 DNA sequence: TGTGCCAGCAGCTTGACGGGACTAGCGGGGGATACGCAGTATTTT. This encodes CASSLTGLAGDTQYF.

This sequence joins TRBV27 and TRBJ1-2, with unresolved D. V was trimmed by 5 bases and J by 10 bases, leaving 17 bases between them. The CDR3 is made up of 13 amino acids. CDR1 MNHEY and CDR2 SMNVEV come from the germline V gene (reference sequence). The CDR3 DNA is TGTGCCAGCAGTCACGGACCCCGGTACGACTACACCTTC. This codes for CASSHGPRYDYTF.

The gene calls are TRBV28 and TRBJ2-5; 11 positions match TRBD2. Germline CDR1 is MDHEN and CDR2 is SYDVKM. The CDR3 is made up of 16 amino acids. With V trimmed by 5 bases and J by 5 bases, 10 bases remained unmatched. CDR3 sequence reads: CASSPLLAGGLETQYF. The CDR3 region has the DNA TGTGCCAGCAGTCCCCTCTTAGCGGGAGGGCTGGAGACCCAGTACTTC.

This clone was detected a few times. The gene calls are TRBV2 and TRBJ2-4, with D maybe TRBD1 (6 bases). This CDR3 contains 12 residues. With 8 bases removed from V and 13 bases from J, the gap between germline ends came to 18 bases. Germline CDR1 and CDR2: SNHLY and FYNNEI. The CDR3 DNA sequence: TGTGCCAGCCTCTCCCAGGGGTGGAACCAGTACTTC. It translates to CASLSQGWNQYF.

The chain links TRBV23-1 to TRBJ1-4; the D gene is possibly TRBD1 (5 bases). TRBV23-1 is designated an ORF whose function remains uncertain. CDR3 length equals 15 residues. V lost 0 bases and J 8 bases, leaving 13 bases between the germline ends. The CDR3 nucleotides are TGCGCCAGCAGTCAATCCGGAGGGGTGGGCGAAAAACTGTTTTTT. Translated: CASSQSGGVGEKLFF.

V and J are TRBV5-5 and TRBJ2-4, with TRBD1 matching 9 bases. The CDR3 is made up of 13 amino acids. In germline, CDR1 is SGHKS, CDR2 YYEKEE (reference sequence). The trim removed 3 bases at V and 9 bases at J, leaving 4 bases unmatched. CDR3 residues: CASSSDRGSIQYF. The CDR3 DNA sequence: TGTGCCAGCAGCTCGGACAGGGGAAGCATTCAGTACTTC. Variable domain in full (rest from reference TRBV5-5 and TRBJ2-4): DAGVTQSPTHLIKTRGQQVTLRCSPISGHKSVSWYQQVLGQGPQFIFQYYEKEERGRGNFPDRFSARQFPNYSSELNVNALLLGDSALYLCASSSDRGSIQYFGAGTRLSVL.

V gene TRBV10-3 combines with J gene TRBJ1-5; the D gene is possibly TRBD1 (5 bases). The CDR3 is 21 amino acids. The germline V and J ends were trimmed by 2 bases and 1 base, with 27 bases remaining between them. The germline V gene encodes CDR1 ENHRY and CDR2 SYGVKD. CDR3 coding DNA: TGTGCCATCAGTGAGAAAGGGGACTTTTCCATACCGTTTGGGAGCAATCAGCCCCAGCATTTT. It yields the protein CAISEKGDFSIPFGSNQPQHF.

The chain uses TRBV5-6 and TRBJ2-7; D is ambiguous. Germline loops: CDR1 SGHDT, CDR2 YYEEEE. This CDR3 is 12 amino acids long. V lost 0 bases, J lost 7 bases, and 8 bases lay in between. The CDR3 protein is CASSLDLGEQYV. CDR3 coding DNA: TGTGCCAGCAGCTTGGACCTGGGGGAGCAGTACGTC.

The chain is built from TRBV16 and TRBJ1-2, with D unclear. CDR1 KGHSY and CDR2 FQNENV come from the germline V gene. Trimming took off 4 bases at V and 7 bases at J, with 13 bases between the two ends. This CDR3 has 13 residues. The CDR3 DNA sequence: TGTGCCAGCAGCCTCTACGGACCAGTTGGCTACACCTTC. This translates into CASSLYGPVGYTF.